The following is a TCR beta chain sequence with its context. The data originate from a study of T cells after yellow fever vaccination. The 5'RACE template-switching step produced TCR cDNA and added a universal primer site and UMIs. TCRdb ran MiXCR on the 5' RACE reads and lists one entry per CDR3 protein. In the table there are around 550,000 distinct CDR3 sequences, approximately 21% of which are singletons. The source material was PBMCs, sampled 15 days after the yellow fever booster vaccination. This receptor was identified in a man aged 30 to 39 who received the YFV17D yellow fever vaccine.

The DNA for the CDR3 is TGTGCCAGCAGCTTGGGAGAGCCGGTCGGGGAGCTGTTTTTT. Its protein product is CASSLGEPVGELFF. The chain employs TRBV7-9 and TRBJ2-2; maybe TRBD2 (5 bases). This CDR3 region has 14 residues. Trimming removed 3 bases at V and 7 bases at J, with 12 bases between. Germline CDR1 SEHNR, CDR2 FQNEAQ (reference sequence).